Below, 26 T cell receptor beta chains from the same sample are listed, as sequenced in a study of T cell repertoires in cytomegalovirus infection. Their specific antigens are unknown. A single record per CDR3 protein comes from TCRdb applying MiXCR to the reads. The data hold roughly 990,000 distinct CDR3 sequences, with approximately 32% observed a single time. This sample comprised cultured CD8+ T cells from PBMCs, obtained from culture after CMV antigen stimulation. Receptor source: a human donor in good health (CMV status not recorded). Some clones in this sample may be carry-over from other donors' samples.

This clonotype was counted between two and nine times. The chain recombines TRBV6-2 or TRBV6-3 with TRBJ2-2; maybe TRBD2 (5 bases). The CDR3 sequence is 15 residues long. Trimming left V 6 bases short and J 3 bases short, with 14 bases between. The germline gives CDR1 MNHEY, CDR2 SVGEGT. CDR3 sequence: CASSLGSTDTGELFF. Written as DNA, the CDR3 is TGTGCCAGCAGCCTAGGGAGCACGGACACCGGGGAGCTGTTTTTT.

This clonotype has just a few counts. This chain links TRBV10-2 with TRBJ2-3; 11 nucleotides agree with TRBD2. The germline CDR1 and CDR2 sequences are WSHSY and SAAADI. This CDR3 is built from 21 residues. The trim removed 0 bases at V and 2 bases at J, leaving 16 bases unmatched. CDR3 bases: TGCGCCAGCAGTGAGTCGAATGGTCTAGCGGGGGGTGTGTACCTCACAGATACGCAGTATTTT. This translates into CASSESNGLAGGVYLTDTQYF.

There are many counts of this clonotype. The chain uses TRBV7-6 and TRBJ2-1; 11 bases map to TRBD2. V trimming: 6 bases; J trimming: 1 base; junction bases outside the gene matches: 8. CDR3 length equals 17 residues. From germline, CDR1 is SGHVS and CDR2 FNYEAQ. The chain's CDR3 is CASSSYSGGVSYNEQFF. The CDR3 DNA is TGTGCCAGCAGTTCCTATAGCGGGGGGGTTTCCTACAATGAGCAGTTCTTC.

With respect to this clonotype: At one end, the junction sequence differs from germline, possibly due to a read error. CDR3 DNA sequence: TGTGCCTGCAGCTTGGGGGGGAGACAGCCCCAGCATTTT. It codes for CACSLGGRQPQHF. The V call is TRBV7-4, the J call TRBJ1-5; D may be TRBD1 (5 bases). CDR3 length: 13 residues. Germline CDR1 is SGHVT and CDR2 is SQSDAQ. Full variable domain (missing parts from reference TRBV7-4 and TRBJ1-5): GAGVSQSPRYKVAKRGRDVALRCDSISGHVTLYWYRQTLGQGSEVLTYSQSDAQRDKSGRPSGRFSAERPERSVSTLKIQRTEQGDSAVYLCACSLGGRQPQHFGDGTRLSIL.

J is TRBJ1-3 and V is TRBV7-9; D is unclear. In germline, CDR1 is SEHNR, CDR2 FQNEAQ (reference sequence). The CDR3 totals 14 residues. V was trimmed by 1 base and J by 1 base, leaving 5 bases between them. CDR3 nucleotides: TGTGCCAGCAGCTTAGGACAATCTGGAAACACCATATATTTT. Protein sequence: CASSLGQSGNTIYF. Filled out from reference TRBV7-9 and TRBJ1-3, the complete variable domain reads DTGVSQNPRHKITKRGQNVTFRCDPISEHNRLYWYRQTLGQGPEFLTYFQNEAQLEKSRLLSDRFSAERPKGSFSTLEIQRTEQGDSAMYLCASSLGQSGNTIYFGEGSWLTVV.

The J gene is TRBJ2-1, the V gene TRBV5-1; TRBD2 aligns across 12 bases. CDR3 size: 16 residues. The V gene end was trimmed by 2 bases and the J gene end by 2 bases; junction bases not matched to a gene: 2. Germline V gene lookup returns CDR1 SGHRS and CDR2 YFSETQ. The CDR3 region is CASSFSSGGAYNEQFF. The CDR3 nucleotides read TGCGCCAGCAGCTTTTCTAGCGGGGGGGCCTACAATGAGCAGTTCTTC.

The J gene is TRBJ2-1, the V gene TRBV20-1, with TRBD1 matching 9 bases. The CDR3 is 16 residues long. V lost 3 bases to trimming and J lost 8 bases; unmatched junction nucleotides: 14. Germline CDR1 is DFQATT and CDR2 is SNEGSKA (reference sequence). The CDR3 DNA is TGCAGTGCTAGGGGGGACAGGGCCCAAGTTCGGGATGAGCAGTTCTTC. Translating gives CSARGDRAQVRDEQFF.

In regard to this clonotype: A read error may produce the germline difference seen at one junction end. The CDR3 DNA follows: TGTGCTAGCAGCTTAAGCCCTTCCTACAATGAGCAGTTCTTC. Its translation: CASSLSPSYNEQFF. The chain recombines TRBV7-7 with TRBJ2-1; D is uncertain. The CDR3 extends over 14 amino acids. CDR1 and CDR2 from the germline V gene are SSHAT and FNYEAQ (reference sequence).

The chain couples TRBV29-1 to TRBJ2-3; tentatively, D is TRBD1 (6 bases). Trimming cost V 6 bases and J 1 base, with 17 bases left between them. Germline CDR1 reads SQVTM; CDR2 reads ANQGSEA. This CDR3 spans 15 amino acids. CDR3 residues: CSVEDSGSRTDTQYF. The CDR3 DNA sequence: TGCAGCGTAGAGGACAGTGGTTCGCGCACAGATACGCAGTATTTT.

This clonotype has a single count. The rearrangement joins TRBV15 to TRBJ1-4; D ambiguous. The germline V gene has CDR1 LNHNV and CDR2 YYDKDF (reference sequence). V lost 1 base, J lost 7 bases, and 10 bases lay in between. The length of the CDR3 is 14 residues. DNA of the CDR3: TGTGCCACCAGCAGAGGACCCGTTTTTGAAAAACTGTTTTTT. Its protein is CATSRGPVFEKLFF. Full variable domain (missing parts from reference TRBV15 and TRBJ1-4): DAMVIQNPRYQVTQFGKPVTLSCSQTLNHNVMYWYQQKSSQAPKLLFHYYDKDFNNEADTPDNFQSRRPNTSFCFLDIRSPGLGDTAMYLCATSRGPVFEKLFFGSGTQLSVL.

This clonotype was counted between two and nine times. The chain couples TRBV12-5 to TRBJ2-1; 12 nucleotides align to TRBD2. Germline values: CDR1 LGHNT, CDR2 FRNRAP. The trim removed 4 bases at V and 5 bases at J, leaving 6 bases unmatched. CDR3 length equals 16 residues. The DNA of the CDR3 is TGTGCTAGTGGTTCACGGACTAGCGGGGCCCACAATGAGCAGTTCTTC. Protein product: CASGSRTSGAHNEQFF.

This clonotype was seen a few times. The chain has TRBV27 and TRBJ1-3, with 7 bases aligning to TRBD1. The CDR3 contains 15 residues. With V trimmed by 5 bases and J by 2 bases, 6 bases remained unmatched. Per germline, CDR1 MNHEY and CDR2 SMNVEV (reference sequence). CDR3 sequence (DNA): TGTGCCAGCAGTACCGACAGGGAGGCTGGAAACACCATATATTTT. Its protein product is CASSTDREAGNTIYF.

For the CDR3, the DNA is TGTGCCAGCCTTGGATCAGGGGCCCCCAACAACAATGAGCAGTTCTTC. Encoded protein: CASLGSGAPNNNEQFF. The rearrangement joins TRBV7-9 to TRBJ2-1; TRBD1 is a possible D gene (6 bases). The germline V gene encodes CDR1 SEHNR and CDR2 FQNEAQ (reference sequence). The V end lost 8 bases, the J end lost 5 bases, and 22 bases lay between the germline ends. The CDR3 is 16 amino acids.

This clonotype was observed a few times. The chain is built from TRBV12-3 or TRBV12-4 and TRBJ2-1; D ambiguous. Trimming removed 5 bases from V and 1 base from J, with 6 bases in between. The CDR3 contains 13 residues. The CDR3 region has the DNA TGTGCCAGCAGTGTAGAGTCCTACAATGAGCAGTTCTTC. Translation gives CASSVESYNEQFF.

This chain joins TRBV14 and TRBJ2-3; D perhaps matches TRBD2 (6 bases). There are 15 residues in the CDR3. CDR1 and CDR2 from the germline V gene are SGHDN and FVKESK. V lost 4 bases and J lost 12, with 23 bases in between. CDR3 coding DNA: TGTGCCAGCAGCCCTAGAGAGGAGGGGACGATGGGTCAGTATTTT. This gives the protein CASSPREEGTMGQYF. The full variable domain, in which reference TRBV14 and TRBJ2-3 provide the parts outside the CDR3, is EAGVTQFPSHSVIEKGQTVTLRCDPISGHDNLYWYRRVMGKEIKFLLHFVKESKQDESGMPNNRFLAERTGGTYSTLKVQPAELEDSGVYFCASSPREEGTMGQYFGPGTRLTVL.

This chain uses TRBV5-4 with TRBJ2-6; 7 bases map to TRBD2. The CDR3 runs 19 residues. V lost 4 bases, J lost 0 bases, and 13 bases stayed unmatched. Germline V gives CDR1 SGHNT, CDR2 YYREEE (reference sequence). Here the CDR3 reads CASSPGRWGGASGANVLTF. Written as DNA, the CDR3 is TGTGCCAGCAGCCCCGGACGGTGGGGAGGGGCCTCTGGGGCCAACGTCCTGACTTTC.

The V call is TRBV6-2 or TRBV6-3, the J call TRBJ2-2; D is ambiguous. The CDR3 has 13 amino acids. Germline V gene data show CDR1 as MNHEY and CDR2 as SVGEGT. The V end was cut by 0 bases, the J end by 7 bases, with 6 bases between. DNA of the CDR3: TGTGCCAGCAGTTACTCGACGGGCGGGGAGCTGTTTTTT. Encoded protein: CASSYSTGGELFF.

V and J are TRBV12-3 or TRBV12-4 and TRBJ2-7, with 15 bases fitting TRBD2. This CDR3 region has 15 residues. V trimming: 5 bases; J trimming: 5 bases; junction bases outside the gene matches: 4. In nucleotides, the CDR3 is TGTGCCAGCAGTCTAGGACTAGCGGGGGGGGACGAGCAGTACGTC. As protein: CASSLGLAGGDEQYV.

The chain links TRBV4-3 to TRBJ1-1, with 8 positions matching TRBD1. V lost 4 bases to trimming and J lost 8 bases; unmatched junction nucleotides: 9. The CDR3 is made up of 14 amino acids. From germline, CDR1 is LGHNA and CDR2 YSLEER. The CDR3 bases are TGCGCCAGCAGCCGATCAGACAGGGGAAGAGAAGCTTTCTTT. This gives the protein CASSRSDRGREAFF.

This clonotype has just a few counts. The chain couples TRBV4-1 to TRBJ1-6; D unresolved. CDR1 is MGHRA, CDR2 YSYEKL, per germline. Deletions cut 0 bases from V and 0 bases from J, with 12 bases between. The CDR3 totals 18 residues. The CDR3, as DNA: TGCGCCAGCAGCCAAGAGCATGTGGCGAGCTCCTATAATTCACCCCTCCACTTT. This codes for CASSQEHVASSYNSPLHF.

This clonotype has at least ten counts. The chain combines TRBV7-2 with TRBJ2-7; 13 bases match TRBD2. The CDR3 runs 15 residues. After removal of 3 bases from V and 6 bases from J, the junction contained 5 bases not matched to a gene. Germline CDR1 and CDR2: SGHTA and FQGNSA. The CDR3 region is CASSFTSGGASEQYV. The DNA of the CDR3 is TGTGCCAGCAGCTTCACTAGCGGGGGGGCAAGCGAGCAGTACGTC.

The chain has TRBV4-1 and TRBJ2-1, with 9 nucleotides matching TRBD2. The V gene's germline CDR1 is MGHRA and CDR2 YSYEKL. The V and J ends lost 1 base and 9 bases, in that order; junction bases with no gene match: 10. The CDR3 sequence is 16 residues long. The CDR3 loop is CASSQVFGGGVGEQFF. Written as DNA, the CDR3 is TGCGCCAGCAGCCAAGTCTTCGGCGGGGGGGTCGGTGAGCAGTTCTTC.

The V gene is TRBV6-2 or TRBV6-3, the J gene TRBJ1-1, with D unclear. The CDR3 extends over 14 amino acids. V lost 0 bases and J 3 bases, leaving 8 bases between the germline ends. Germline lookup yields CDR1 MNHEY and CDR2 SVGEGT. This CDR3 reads CASSYSTVDTEAFF. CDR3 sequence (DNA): TGTGCCAGCAGTTACTCTACCGTGGACACTGAAGCTTTCTTT.

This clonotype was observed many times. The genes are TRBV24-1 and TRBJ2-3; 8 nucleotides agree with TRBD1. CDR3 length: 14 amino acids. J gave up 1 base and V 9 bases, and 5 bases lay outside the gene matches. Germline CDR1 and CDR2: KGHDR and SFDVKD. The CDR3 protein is CATEPGQGTDTQYF. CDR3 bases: TGTGCCACCGAGCCGGGACAGGGCACAGATACGCAGTATTTT.

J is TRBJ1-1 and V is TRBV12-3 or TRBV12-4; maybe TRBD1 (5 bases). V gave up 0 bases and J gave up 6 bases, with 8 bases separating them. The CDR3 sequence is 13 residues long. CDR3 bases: TGTGCCAGCAGTTTAGCTGACAGTTCTGAAGCTTTCTTT. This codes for CASSLADSSEAFF.

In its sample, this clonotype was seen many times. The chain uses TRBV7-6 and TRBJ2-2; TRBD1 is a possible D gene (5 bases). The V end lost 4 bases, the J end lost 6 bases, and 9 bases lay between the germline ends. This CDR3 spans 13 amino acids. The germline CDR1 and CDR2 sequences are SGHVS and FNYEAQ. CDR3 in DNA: TGTGCCAGCAGCTCAGGGAAACCCGGGGAGCTGTTTTTT. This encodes CASSSGKPGELFF.